These T cell receptor beta chains were read from a single sample in a study of T-cell reconstitution after alpha-beta-depleted transplantation in children. MiXCR, applied by TCRdb to the PCR reads, yields one record per CDR3 protein. The repertoire holds about 200,000 distinct CDR3 sequences, with approximately 7% as singletons. The sequencing used PBMCs, collected before TCRalphabeta/CD19-depleted stem cell transplant. All receptors come from a boy aged 2 to 10 with acute lymphoblastic leukemia, due to receive a stem cell transplant. The CDR3 runs from the conserved cysteine through the conserved F or W.

TRBV7-8	TRBJ1-2	CASSLTGGDYGYTF
TRBV6-2/TRBV6-3	TRBJ2-5	CASTAVTRGETQYF
TRBV4-3	TRBJ1-1	CASSPLRGTEAFF
TRBV6-1	TRBJ2-1	CASSEGGSWDEQFF
TRBV25-1	TRBJ2-1	CASRTSGGSNEQFF
TRBV2	TRBJ1-1	CATTQGRDTEAFF
TRBV12-5	TRBJ2-3	CASGSGAGSVATDTQYF
TRBV11-2	TRBJ1-6	CASSSQMGGSGNSPLHF
TRBV28	TRBJ2-7	CASSSSRGGAYEQYF
TRBV20-1	TRBJ2-3	CSATRTQGLADTQYF
TRBV20-1	TRBJ1-2	CRAWDGAPLGYTF
TRBV29-1	TRBJ2-1	CNTPLDRHPYNEQFF
TRBV5-1	TRBJ2-3	CASSLVPGDTQYF
TRBV7-6	TRBJ2-7	CASSSSPSGEGEQYF
TRBV4-2	TRBJ1-5	CASSQDLEDGSNQPQHF
TRBV10-1	TRBJ2-7	CASSDPGSYEQYF
TRBV4-2	TRBJ2-1	CASSQDGDRYNEQFF
TRBV29-1	TRBJ2-7	CSVEGVRGSSYEQYF
TRBV6-2/TRBV6-3	TRBJ2-3	CASSYLDTQYF
TRBV20-1	TRBJ1-3	CSARGDSGNTIYF
TRBV4-3	TRBJ2-1	CASSQVGQGALNEQFF
TRBV5-6	TRBJ2-7	CASSPTGSGEQYF
TRBV7-9	TRBJ2-7	CASSLWSSYEQYF
TRBV12-3/TRBV12-4	TRBJ2-5	CASRSTVYETQYF
TRBV28	TRBJ2-1	CASSLYGQGHNEQFF
TRBV4-2	TRBJ2-7	CASSQETGEDEQYF
TRBV7-9	TRBJ2-1	CASSLVINEQFF
TRBV6-1	TRBJ2-5	CASSPQTGGGETQYF
TRBV5-1	TRBJ2-4	CASSSSRQGKNIQYF
TRBV5-6	TRBJ2-3	CASSRQGAGDTQYF
TRBV5-1	TRBJ2-7	CASSWGQDLPPYEQYF
TRBV20-1	TRBJ2-3	CSASSPSGGPGDTQYF
TRBV16	TRBJ2-1	CASSQSDSYNEQFF
TRBV20-1	TRBJ2-2	CSRQKQTGELFF
TRBV5-6	TRBJ2-2	CASSRSGTGELFF
TRBV10-3	TRBJ2-2	CAINPGKGTGELFF
TRBV29-1	TRBJ1-1	CSVPVNTEAFF
TRBV27	TRBJ1-5	CASSFGVNQPQHF
TRBV5-1	TRBJ2-7	CASSSLQGSIDEQYF
TRBV7-2	TRBJ1-4	CASSLVRGHRTNEKLFF
TRBV3-1	TRBJ2-7	CASSQGLADGSSYEQYF
TRBV11-2	TRBJ1-4	CASSLEPDATRKLFF
TRBV5-4	TRBJ2-3	CAISSGPSLTYTDTQYF
TRBV11-2	TRBJ2-1	CASSLSVLAGGRNEQFF
TRBV19	TRBJ2-3	CATSGSSTDTQYF
TRBV7-2	TRBJ2-2	CASSFTRTGDTGELFF
TRBV11-2	TRBJ1-1	CASSLEGLATEAFF
TRBV10-3	TRBJ2-5	CAISVEQGKETQYF
TRBV28	TRBJ2-7	CASTDRPPYEQYF
TRBV28	TRBJ1-1	CATRSGQNTEAFF
TRBV5-1	TRBJ2-1	CASSPGASNEQFF